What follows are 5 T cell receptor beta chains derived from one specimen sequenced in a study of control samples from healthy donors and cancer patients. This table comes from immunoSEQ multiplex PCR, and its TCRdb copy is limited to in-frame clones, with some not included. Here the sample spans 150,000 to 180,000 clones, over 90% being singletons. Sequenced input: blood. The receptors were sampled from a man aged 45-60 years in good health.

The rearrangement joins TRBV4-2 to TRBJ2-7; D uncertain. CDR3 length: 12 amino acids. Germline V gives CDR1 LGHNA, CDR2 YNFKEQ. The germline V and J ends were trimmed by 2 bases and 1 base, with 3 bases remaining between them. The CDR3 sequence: CASSQSSYEQYF. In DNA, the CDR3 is TGTGCCAGCAGCCAATCATCCTACGAGCAGTACTTC.

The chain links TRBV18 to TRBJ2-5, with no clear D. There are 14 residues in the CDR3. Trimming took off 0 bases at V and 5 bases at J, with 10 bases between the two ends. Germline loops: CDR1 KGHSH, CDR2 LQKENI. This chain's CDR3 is CASSPPRKGETQYF. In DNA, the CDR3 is TGTGCCAGCTCACCACCGAGAAAAGGGGAGACCCAGTACTTC.

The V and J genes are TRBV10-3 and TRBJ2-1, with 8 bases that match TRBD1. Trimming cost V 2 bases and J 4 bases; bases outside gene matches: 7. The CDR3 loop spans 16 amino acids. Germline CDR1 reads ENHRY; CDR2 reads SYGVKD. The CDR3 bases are TGTGCCATCAGTGAGACCACAGGGGGAAGTTACAATGAGCAGTTCTTC. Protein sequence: CAISETTGGSYNEQFF.

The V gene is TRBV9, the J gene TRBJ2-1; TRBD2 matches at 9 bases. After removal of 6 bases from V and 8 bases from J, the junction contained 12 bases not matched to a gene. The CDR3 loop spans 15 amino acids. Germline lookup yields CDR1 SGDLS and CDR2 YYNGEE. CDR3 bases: TGTGCCAGCACCGCCGGGGTAGCGGGAGCTCATGAGCAGTTCTTC. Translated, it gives CASTAGVAGAHEQFF.

CDR3 in amino acids: CASRTLKTGIGNTIYF. As DNA, the CDR3 is TGTGCCAGCAGAACGCTAAAGACAGGGATTGGAAACACCATATATTTT. The chain couples TRBV28 to TRBJ1-3; the match to TRBD1 covers 7 bases. V shed 6 bases and J 3 bases; nucleotides not matched to a gene: 11. The CDR3 runs to 16 residues. Germline CDR1 and CDR2: MDHEN and SYDVKM.